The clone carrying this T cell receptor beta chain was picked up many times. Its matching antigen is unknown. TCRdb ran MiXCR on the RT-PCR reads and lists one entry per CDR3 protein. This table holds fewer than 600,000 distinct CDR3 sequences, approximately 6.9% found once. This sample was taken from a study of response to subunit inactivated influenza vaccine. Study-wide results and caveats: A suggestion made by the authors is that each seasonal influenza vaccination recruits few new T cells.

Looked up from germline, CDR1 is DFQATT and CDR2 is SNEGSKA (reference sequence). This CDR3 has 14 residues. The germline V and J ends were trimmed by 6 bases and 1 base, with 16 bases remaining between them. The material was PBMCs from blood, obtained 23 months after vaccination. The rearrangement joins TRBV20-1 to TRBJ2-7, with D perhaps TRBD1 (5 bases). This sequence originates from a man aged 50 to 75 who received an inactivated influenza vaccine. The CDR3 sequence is CSASQGMNSYEQYF. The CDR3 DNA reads TGCAGTGCATCGCAGGGCATGAATTCCTACGAGCAGTACTTC.